Here is one T cell receptor (beta chain) with its context. MiXCR, run by TCRdb on the 5' RACE reads, gives a single entry per CDR3 protein. The sample holds some 290,000 distinct CDR3 sequences, around 16% seen once. These data originate in a study of T-cell memory formation after mild COVID-19. Study at large: TCR clusters largely stayed donor specific.

V was pared by 3 bases and J by 5 bases, with 10 bases between. The CDR3 totals 12 residues. Per germline, CDR1 DFQATT and CDR2 SNEGSKA (reference sequence). Sequencing was carried out using PBMCs or a T cell subset sorted from them (not recorded which). The receptor was isolated from a man between 18 and 29 years old who had mild COVID-19 (a few samples of this study predate the infection). Cell type and time point are not known. The chain couples TRBV20-1 to TRBJ2-5; no clear D. The DNA for the CDR3 is TGCAGTGCTAGTCCGGCCGGGGAGACCCAGTACTTC. This encodes CSASPAGETQYF.